These 25 T cell receptor beta chains were all obtained from the same sample, sequenced in a study of blood T cell repertoires in COVID-19. TCRdb's table, derived via immunoSEQ multiplex PCR, lists solely in-frame clones and lacks some. The data hold about 15,000 clones, with 80% to 90% observed a single time. The specimen was peripheral blood. The receptors derive from a human donor in a cohort sampled during active COVID-19.

This rearrangement joins TRBV18 to TRBJ1-5, with TRBD1 identical over 8 bases. The V gene's germline CDR1 is KGHSH and CDR2 LQKENI. The CDR3 is 14 residues long. J lost 2 bases, V lost 5 bases, and 2 bases had no gene match. CDR3 sequence: CASSVGQGNQPQHF. In DNA, the CDR3 is TGTGCCAGCTCAGTGGGACAGGGCAATCAGCCCCAGCATTTT.

J is TRBJ1-3 and V is TRBV15; D possibly corresponds to TRBD1 (6 bases). The CDR3 has 17 residues. Deletions cut 3 bases from V and 0 bases from J, with 15 bases between. CDR1 LNHNV and CDR2 YYDKDF come from the germline V gene (reference sequence). The DNA for the CDR3 is TGTGCCACCAGCAGCCGGGACACTGACTACTCTGGAAACACCATATATTTT. Translation gives CATSSRDTDYSGNTIYF. The complete variable domain, with remaining parts taken from reference TRBV15 and TRBJ1-3, reads DAMVIQNPRYQVTQFGKPVTLSCSQTLNHNVMYWYQQKSSQAPKLLFHYYDKDFNNEADTPDNFQSRRPNTSFCFLDIRSPGLGDTAMYLCATSSRDTDYSGNTIYFGEGSWLTVV.

The chain couples TRBV12-3 or TRBV12-4 to TRBJ1-1; D uncertain. V was cut by 6 bases and J by 1 base, with 9 bases left in between. This CDR3 has 13 residues. The CDR3 nucleotides read TGTGCCAGCAGCCGGAACAGGAACACTGAAGCTTTCTTT. Translated, it gives CASSRNRNTEAFF.

The rearrangement links TRBV5-1 to TRBJ1-5; TRBD1 matches at 8 bases. CDR3 length: 14 amino acids. J lost 5 bases, V lost 4 bases, and 5 bases had no gene match. Germline CDR1 reads SGHRS; CDR2 reads YFSETQ. The CDR3: CASSPDRDDQPQHF. The DNA for the CDR3 is TGCGCCAGCAGCCCGGACAGGGATGATCAGCCCCAGCATTTT.

The chain couples TRBV5-1 to TRBJ1-2, with 8 bases matching TRBD1. The CDR3 length is 14 residues. Germline CDR1 reads SGHRS; CDR2 reads YFSETQ. Trimming took 5 bases from V and 2 from J; bases not matched to a gene: 5. The CDR3 region has the DNA TGCGCCAGCAGTACTAGGACAGGGAACTATGGCTACACCTTC. Translating it yields CASSTRTGNYGYTF.

The rearrangement joins TRBV7-9 to TRBJ1-4; no clear D. Trimming removed 2 bases from V and 8 bases from J, with 15 bases in between. This CDR3 comprises 15 residues. From germline, CDR1 is SEHNR and CDR2 FQNEAQ (reference sequence). Written as DNA, the CDR3 is TGTGCCAGCAGCTTAAGCTCTGGGAGGGAGGAAAAACTGTTTTTT. Its protein is CASSLSSGREEKLFF.

This chain joins TRBV12-3 or TRBV12-4 and TRBJ2-2; unclear D gene. The CDR3 has 13 amino acids. V lost 4 bases and J 6 bases, leaving 9 bases between the germline ends. The CDR3 sequence is CASSSPFAGELFF. The DNA for the CDR3 is TGTGCCAGCAGTTCCCCGTTCGCCGGGGAGCTGTTTTTT.

This CDR3 is CASSLATGFTDTQYF. The CDR3 DNA sequence: TGTGCCAGCAGCTTAGCGACGGGATTCACAGATACGCAGTATTTT. This chain joins TRBV7-9 and TRBJ2-3; D perhaps matches TRBD2 (5 bases). Per germline, CDR1 SEHNR and CDR2 FQNEAQ (reference sequence). Trimming pared 0 bases from V and 2 bases from J, leaving 9 bases between. This CDR3 has 15 amino acids.

The rearrangement uses TRBV10-2 and TRBJ2-1, with 7 bases fitting TRBD1. Germline trimming cut 3 bases from V and 2 bases from J; bases unmatched to any gene: 4. This CDR3 spans 15 amino acids. Germline lookup yields CDR1 WSHSY and CDR2 SAAADI. CDR3 nucleotides: TGCGCCAGCAGTGACTTGACAGGGCCCTACAATGAGCAGTTCTTC. Translated: CASSDLTGPYNEQFF.

The chain has TRBV18 and TRBJ1-5; 7 nucleotides match TRBD1. The V gene end was trimmed by 8 bases and the J gene end by 2 bases; junction bases not matched to a gene: 3. This CDR3 spans 13 amino acids. Per the germline V gene, CDR1 is KGHSH and CDR2 is LQKENI. DNA for the CDR3: TGTGCCAGCACGACAGGGCGCAATCAGCCCCAGCATTTT. Protein: CASTTGRNQPQHF.

The chain recombines TRBV7-9 with TRBJ2-5; possible D gene TRBD1, 5 bases. This CDR3 comprises 12 residues. Germline-derived CDR1 and CDR2 are SEHNR and FQNEAQ (reference sequence). V gave up 5 bases and J gave up 6 bases, with 10 bases separating them. The CDR3 spells CASSPGSQTQYF. The CDR3 region has the DNA TGTGCCAGCAGCCCAGGGTCGCAGACCCAGTACTTC. Drawing the rest from reference TRBV7-9 and TRBJ2-5, the complete variable domain is DTGVSQNPRHKITKRGQNVTFRCDPISEHNRLYWYRQTLGQGPEFLTYFQNEAQLEKSRLLSDRFSAERPKGSFSTLEIQRTEQGDSAMYLCASSPGSQTQYFGPGTRLLVL.

This chain connects TRBV5-1 to TRBJ2-3; a weak D match, TRBD2 (7 bases). Trimming pared 4 bases from V and 5 bases from J, leaving 14 bases between. The CDR3 runs 14 residues. Germline CDR1 and CDR2: SGHRS and YFSETQ. CDR3: CASSPTGGLDTQYF. In DNA, the CDR3 is TGCGCCAGCAGCCCCACGGGGGGCCTAGATACGCAGTATTTT.

This clone occurred a few times. The chain employs TRBV5-6 and TRBJ2-7; unclear D gene. The germline gives CDR1 SGHDT, CDR2 YYEEEE. This CDR3 has 14 residues. Between the trimmed V and J ends, which lost 2 bases and 2 bases, there was a span of 11 bases. This CDR3 is CASSLSVYTYEQYF. CDR3 in DNA: TGTGCCAGCAGCTTATCAGTATACACCTACGAGCAGTACTTC.

The genes are TRBV5-1 and TRBJ2-1; perhaps TRBD2 as D (6 bases). The CDR3 totals 15 residues. V was shortened by 3 bases and J by 4 bases, with 14 bases between the two germline ends. The germline CDR1 and CDR2 sequences are SGHRS and YFSETQ. CDR3 amino acids: CASSSGGTDYNEQFF. The CDR3 nucleotides read TGCGCCAGCAGCTCGGGCGGGACGGATTACAATGAGCAGTTCTTC.

This rearrangement joins TRBV28 to TRBJ2-5; TRBD1 agrees at 7 bases. Per the germline V gene, CDR1 is MDHEN and CDR2 is SYDVKM. The CDR3 extends over 14 amino acids. Losses at the gene ends were 5 bases for V and 5 bases for J; bases not matched to a gene: 8. CDR3 region: CASSPLTGMETQYF. CDR3 sequence (DNA): TGTGCCAGCAGTCCGCTGACAGGGATGGAGACCCAGTACTTC.

This chain joins TRBV11-1 and TRBJ1-1; TRBD1 matches at 8 bases. Germline V gene lookup returns CDR1 SGHAT and CDR2 FQDESV (reference sequence). V was clipped by 5 bases and J by 0 bases; unmatched bases: 2. The CDR3 sequence is 14 residues long. CDR3 bases: TGTGCCAGCAGCCCGACAGGGGTGAACACTGAAGCTTTCTTT. It translates to CASSPTGVNTEAFF.

The chain recombines TRBV7-2 with TRBJ2-2; D is uncertain. This CDR3 region has 13 residues. CDR1 is SGHTA and CDR2 is FQGNSA in the germline V gene. V lost 0 bases and J 7 bases, leaving 6 bases between the germline ends. DNA of the CDR3: TGTGCCAGCAGCTTAGCGTTCGGCGGGGAGCTGTTTTTT. Amino acid sequence: CASSLAFGGELFF.

The rearrangement uses TRBV28 and TRBJ2-7; a possible D gene is TRBD1 (6 bases). Germline V CDR1 and CDR2: MDHEN, SYDVKM. The CDR3 has 14 amino acids. The V gene lost 8 bases and the J gene lost 4 bases, with 18 bases spanning the gap. In DNA, the CDR3 is TGTGCCAGCCTTCACGGGACACAAACATACGAGCAGTACTTC. Translating it yields CASLHGTQTYEQYF.

The rearrangement joins TRBV10-2 to TRBJ2-7; 9 bases are shared with TRBD2. CDR1 and CDR2 from the germline V gene are WSHSY and SAAADI. The V and J ends lost 8 bases and 6 bases, in that order; junction bases with no gene match: 11. This CDR3 comprises 14 residues. The CDR3 DNA sequence: TGCGCCAGCGGACCGGGACTAGCCCTCTCCGAGCAGTACTTC. Protein: CASGPGLALSEQYF.

This chain joins TRBV3-1 (or the pseudogene TRBV3-2) and TRBJ1-3; D remains ambiguous. The CDR3 is 16 residues long. Germline V gives CDR1 LGHDT, CDR2 YNNKEL (reference sequence). Trimming left V 3 bases short and J 0 bases short, with 12 bases between. CDR3 nucleotides: TGTGCCAGCAGCCATTTGCCAGGATCCTCTGGAAACACCATATATTTT. It is translated as CASSHLPGSSGNTIYF.

This clone was seen a single time. V is TRBV24-1 and J is TRBJ2-7; TRBD1 is a possible D gene (5 bases). The CDR3 has 14 residues. Germline V gene sequence: CDR1 KGHDR, CDR2 SFDVKD. Trimming took off 6 bases at V and 3 bases at J, with 14 bases between the two ends. The CDR3, as DNA: TGTGCCACCAGTATTGGCAAGGACAACTACGAGCAGTACTTC. It codes for CATSIGKDNYEQYF.

This clone came up once. The rearrangement uses TRBV19 and TRBJ2-2, with TRBD1 matching 7 bases. The CDR3 consists of 16 residues. Germline CDR1 LNHDA, CDR2 SQIVND (reference sequence). J was trimmed by 6 bases and V by 4 bases; bases with no gene match: 11. This CDR3 reads CASSTRQGIGSGELFF. DNA for the CDR3: TGTGCCAGTAGTACCCGACAGGGAATTGGTTCCGGGGAGCTGTTTTTT.

The rearrangement links TRBV27 to TRBJ2-5, with 10 bases that match TRBD2. Looked up from germline, CDR1 is MNHEY and CDR2 is SMNVEV (reference sequence). Trimming took 0 bases from V and 5 from J; bases not matched to a gene: 6. This CDR3 comprises 16 residues. CDR3 bases: TGTGCCAGCAGTTTATCAGCTAGCGGGAGTTCGGAGACCCAGTACTTC. This codes for CASSLSASGSSETQYF.

The chain uses TRBV6-6 and TRBJ1-1; D is uncertain. Trimming shortened V by 4 bases and J by 2 bases, and 11 bases separated the two germline ends. The CDR3 loop spans 14 amino acids. CDR1 is MNHNY, CDR2 SVGAGI, per germline (reference sequence). CDR3 loop: CASSSPLGNTEAFF. Here the CDR3 DNA reads TGTGCCAGCAGTTCCCCTCTAGGCAACACTGAAGCTTTCTTT.

V gene TRBV11-2 combines with J gene TRBJ2-3; maybe TRBD2 (6 bases). The CDR3 is made up of 13 amino acids. Germline assignment: CDR1 SGHAT and CDR2 FQNNGV. Trimming pared 3 bases from V and 6 bases from J, leaving 10 bases between. CDR3 amino acids: CASSLTGVDTQYF. Written as DNA, the CDR3 is TGTGCCAGCAGCTTGACGGGGGTCGATACGCAGTATTTT.